These T cell receptor beta chains were read from a single sample in a study of response to subunit inactivated influenza vaccine. TCRdb independently ran MiXCR on the RT-PCR reads; one entry per CDR3 protein. The sample includes roughly 710,000 distinct CDR3 sequences, around 15% of them seen just once. The sequenced sample was PBMCs from blood, obtained approximately 15 days before vaccination. The receptors stem from a man aged 50 to 60 who received an inactivated influenza vaccine. CDR3s leave out the opening cysteine and the closing phenylalanine or tryptophan. Each record gives: clone size, J gene, V gene, D gene, CDR3 protein. D genes are given only for firm matches. Rows give clone size only sometimes, using once, few, many, or a class for an expanded clone.

clone_size: -
j_call: TRBJ2-1
v_call: TRBV20-1
d_call: TRBD2
cdr3_aa: SARDLLAGFDEQF

clone_size: few
j_call: TRBJ2-3
v_call: TRBV20-1
d_call: TRBD1
cdr3_aa: SARDRDTQY

clone_size: -
j_call: TRBJ2-6
v_call: TRBV11-1
d_call: -
cdr3_aa: ASSSPSHVPRGANVLT

clone_size: -
j_call: TRBJ2-5
v_call: TRBV4-3
d_call: TRBD1
cdr3_aa: ASSQEGTGPGETQY

clone_size: -
j_call: TRBJ2-1
v_call: TRBV5-5
d_call: TRBD2
cdr3_aa: ASSNLAGAYNEQF

clone_size: few
j_call: TRBJ1-1
v_call: TRBV7-9
d_call: -
cdr3_aa: ASSDPRAGAYEAF

clone_size: -
j_call: TRBJ1-5
v_call: TRBV6-2/TRBV6-3
d_call: -
cdr3_aa: ASSPRGILSNQPQH

clone_size: few
j_call: TRBJ2-2
v_call: TRBV15
d_call: -
cdr3_aa: ATSRDAGSNTGELF

clone_size: -
j_call: TRBJ2-1
v_call: TRBV28
d_call: TRBD2
cdr3_aa: ASSSGGKSYNEQF

clone_size: -
j_call: TRBJ2-5
v_call: TRBV5-1
d_call: TRBD1
cdr3_aa: ASSLADRDQETQY

clone_size: -
j_call: TRBJ2-5
v_call: TRBV9
d_call: -
cdr3_aa: ASSGGPRETQY

clone_size: -
j_call: TRBJ2-5
v_call: TRBV5-6
d_call: -
cdr3_aa: ASSLELTGRGETQY

clone_size: few
j_call: TRBJ2-2
v_call: TRBV5-5
d_call: -
cdr3_aa: ASSFQSGTNTGELF

clone_size: few
j_call: TRBJ1-1
v_call: TRBV6-1
d_call: -
cdr3_aa: ASRSIGTHPMNTEAF

clone_size: few
j_call: TRBJ2-3
v_call: TRBV19
d_call: -
cdr3_aa: ASSMVGGTDTQY

clone_size: -
j_call: TRBJ1-5
v_call: TRBV6-5
d_call: -
cdr3_aa: ASSYPETAYSNQPQH

clone_size: -
j_call: TRBJ2-7
v_call: TRBV7-2
d_call: -
cdr3_aa: ASSLADSFYEQY

clone_size: -
j_call: TRBJ2-7
v_call: TRBV20-1
d_call: TRBD1
cdr3_aa: SAREHGTGWYEQY

clone_size: many
j_call: TRBJ2-7
v_call: TRBV7-2
d_call: -
cdr3_aa: ASSLHSGADYEQY

clone_size: -
j_call: TRBJ2-5
v_call: TRBV7-7
d_call: -
cdr3_aa: ASSFSTGGAETQY

clone_size: many
j_call: TRBJ1-2
v_call: TRBV7-2
d_call: -
cdr3_aa: ASSAGRDYGYT

clone_size: -
j_call: TRBJ1-2
v_call: TRBV5-6
d_call: -
cdr3_aa: ASSLRGMRAYGYT

clone_size: -
j_call: TRBJ1-5
v_call: TRBV7-2
d_call: -
cdr3_aa: ASSLTVPNQPQH

clone_size: -
j_call: TRBJ2-5
v_call: TRBV11-2
d_call: TRBD1
cdr3_aa: ASGTGTAKGTQY

clone_size: few
j_call: TRBJ2-1
v_call: TRBV7-2
d_call: TRBD2
cdr3_aa: ASSLTSGKVNEQF

clone_size: many
j_call: TRBJ2-7
v_call: TRBV7-2
d_call: -
cdr3_aa: ASSSGRLSYEQY

clone_size: -
j_call: TRBJ2-5
v_call: TRBV28
d_call: TRBD2
cdr3_aa: ASSLLTSGVKKETQY

clone_size: many
j_call: TRBJ1-2
v_call: TRBV2
d_call: -
cdr3_aa: ASSKEGSGKANYGYT

clone_size: few
j_call: TRBJ1-1
v_call: TRBV27
d_call: -
cdr3_aa: ASSLSGSGASF

clone_size: few
j_call: TRBJ2-3
v_call: TRBV5-6
d_call: -
cdr3_aa: ASSLVTGQITDTQY

clone_size: -
j_call: TRBJ2-3
v_call: TRBV10-3
d_call: -
cdr3_aa: AISGSRGDTQY

clone_size: -
j_call: TRBJ2-3
v_call: TRBV20-1
d_call: -
cdr3_aa: SAKSGTNTDTQY

clone_size: many
j_call: TRBJ2-3
v_call: TRBV4-3
d_call: -
cdr3_aa: ASSPSPGLTDTQY

clone_size: -
j_call: TRBJ2-2
v_call: TRBV6-1
d_call: -
cdr3_aa: ASTPSYGTGGELF

clone_size: -
j_call: TRBJ2-7
v_call: TRBV7-2
d_call: TRBD2
cdr3_aa: ASKLIAGANYEQY

clone_size: few
j_call: TRBJ2-7
v_call: TRBV4-3
d_call: TRBD2
cdr3_aa: ASSSAAGGPYEQY

clone_size: few
j_call: TRBJ1-1
v_call: TRBV28
d_call: TRBD1
cdr3_aa: ASTSWDRSNTEAF

clone_size: few
j_call: TRBJ2-1
v_call: TRBV7-2
d_call: -
cdr3_aa: ASSSILSPRRF

clone_size: many
j_call: TRBJ2-2
v_call: TRBV29-1
d_call: -
cdr3_aa: SVDRSGELF

clone_size: few
j_call: TRBJ2-5
v_call: TRBV5-1
d_call: TRBD1
cdr3_aa: ASSLGGPGQQETQY